A single sample is the source of the 11 T cell receptor beta chains below, sequenced in a study of blood T cell repertoires in COVID-19. The method was immunoSEQ multiplex PCR; TCRdb's version includes in-frame clones alone and lacks a portion of them. Of 150,000 or so clones listed, around 82% are singletons. Sequenced input: peripheral blood. The receptors stem from a man aged 18-30 years with active or convalescent COVID-19.

This rearrangement joins TRBV7-2 to TRBJ2-1, with a weak D call TRBD2 (6 bases). Per the germline V gene, CDR1 is SGHTA and CDR2 is FQGNSA. The CDR3 contains 14 residues. Trimming stripped 0 bases from V and 15 bases from J, with 18 bases between. The DNA of the CDR3 is TGTGCCAGCAGCTTAGCGCTTCAGCGGGTCAGTACGTTCTTC. Amino acid sequence: CASSLALQRVSTFF.

The genes are TRBV10-1 and TRBJ1-4, with no clear D. V lost 7 bases and J 3 bases, leaving 12 bases between the germline ends. This CDR3 region has 14 residues. Germline V gene sequence: CDR1 WNHNN, CDR2 SYGVQD (reference sequence). The CDR3 coding sequence is TGCGCCAGCATCTGGGCCAAATCTAATGAAAAACTGTTTTTT. Amino acid sequence: CASIWAKSNEKLFF.

The gene calls are TRBV19 and TRBJ1-2, with TRBD1 as a possible D gene (6 bases). Deletions cut 3 bases from V and 2 bases from J, with 10 bases between. Per germline, CDR1 LNHDA and CDR2 SQIVND (reference sequence). CDR3 length equals 14 residues. CDR3 residues: CASSMTGHNYGYTF. In DNA, the CDR3 is TGTGCCAGTAGTATGACAGGCCACAACTATGGCTACACCTTC.

This clone showed up just a few times. The genes are TRBV5-1 and TRBJ2-5; 8 bases are shared with TRBD2. This CDR3 is 17 amino acids long. Germline lookup yields CDR1 SGHRS and CDR2 YFSETQ. V shed 0 bases, J shed 4 bases, and the junction held 11 bases outside the gene matches. CDR3 nucleotides: TGCGCCAGCAGCTTGGTTGTGGCGGGGGGCGGGAGAGAGACCCAGTACTTC. Translated, it gives CASSLVVAGGGRETQYF.

This clone was detected a few times. The CDR3 protein is CASSLGANEQYF. The CDR3 DNA reads TGCGCCAGCAGCTTGGGAGCTAACGAGCAGTACTTC. The rearrangement links TRBV5-1 to TRBJ2-7, with D hard to call. Trimming removed 0 bases from V and 5 bases from J, with 6 bases in between. The CDR3 has 12 residues. Per the germline V gene, CDR1 is SGHRS and CDR2 is YFSETQ.

This clone occurred once. J is TRBJ2-7 and V is TRBV3-1 (or the pseudogene TRBV3-2), with D perhaps TRBD1 (6 bases). Germline V gene data show CDR1 as LGHDT and CDR2 as YNNKEL (reference sequence). V was trimmed by 0 bases and J by 4 bases, leaving 13 bases between them. This CDR3 has 15 residues. Written as DNA, the CDR3 is TGTGCCAGCAGCCAAGAGCAGGGGAAATTTTACGAGCAGTACTTC. Amino acid sequence: CASSQEQGKFYEQYF.

The CDR3 bases are TGTGCCAGCAGGATAAGAGGGGGCTACACCTTC. Its translation: CASRIRGGYTF. The chain links TRBV2 to TRBJ1-2; D not certain. Germline lookup yields CDR1 SNHLY and CDR2 FYNNEI. Deletions cut 6 bases from V and 8 bases from J, with 10 bases between. The CDR3 consists of 11 residues.

The genes are TRBV7-2 and TRBJ2-7, with D maybe TRBD2 (7 bases). Deletions cut 3 bases from V and 0 bases from J, with 12 bases between. The CDR3 contains 15 residues. Per germline, CDR1 SGHTA and CDR2 FQGNSA. The CDR3 DNA reads TGTGCCAGCAGCTTGGGCGGGGGCCGCTCCTACGAGCAGTACTTC. It encodes CASSLGGGRSYEQYF.

The V and J genes are TRBV18 and TRBJ1-2; 7 bases are a match to TRBD1. V was pared by 3 bases and J by 3 bases, with 4 bases of the junction left unmatched. Germline-derived CDR1 and CDR2 are KGHSH and LQKENI. The CDR3 extends over 14 amino acids. The CDR3 nucleotides are TGTGCCAGCTCACCTGGGACAGACCACTATGGCTACACCTTC. It translates to CASSPGTDHYGYTF.

The chain carries TRBV7-8 and TRBJ2-3, with 10 nucleotides matching TRBD2. Germline V gives CDR1 SGHVS, CDR2 FQNEAQ. This CDR3 is 17 amino acids long. Trimming removed 5 bases from V and 3 bases from J; junction bases left unmatched: 11. CDR3 in amino acids: CASSRPLAGEGTDTQYF. For the CDR3, the DNA is TGTGCCAGCAGCCGACCCCTAGCGGGGGAGGGGACAGATACGCAGTATTTT.

This rearrangement joins TRBV19 to TRBJ1-5; the D is unclear. Trimming took 8 bases from V and 5 from J, leaving 10 bases between them. The germline gives CDR1 LNHDA, CDR2 SQIVND (reference sequence). The CDR3 loop spans 12 amino acids. CDR3 coding DNA: TGTGCCAGTTCCCTACTCGATCAGCCCCAGCATTTT. Translation: CASSLLDQPQHF. Based on the CDR3 plus reference TRBV19 and TRBJ1-5, the full variable domain is DGGITQSPKYLFRKEGQNVTLSCEQNLNHDAMYWYRQDPGQGLRLIYYSQIVNDFQKGDIAEGYSVSREKKESFPLTVTSAQKNPTAFYLCASSLLDQPQHFGDGTRLSIL.